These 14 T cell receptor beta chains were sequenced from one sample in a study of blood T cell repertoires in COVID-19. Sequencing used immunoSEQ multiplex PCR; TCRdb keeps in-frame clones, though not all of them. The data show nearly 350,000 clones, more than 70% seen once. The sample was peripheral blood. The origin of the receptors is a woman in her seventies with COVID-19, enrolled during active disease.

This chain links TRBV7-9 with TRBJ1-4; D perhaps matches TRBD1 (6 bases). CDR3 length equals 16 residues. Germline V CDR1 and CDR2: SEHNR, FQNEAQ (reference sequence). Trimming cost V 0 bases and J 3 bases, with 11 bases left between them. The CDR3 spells CASSLAGGQPNEKLFF. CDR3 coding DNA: TGTGCCAGCAGCTTAGCAGGCGGACAGCCTAATGAAAAACTGTTTTTT.

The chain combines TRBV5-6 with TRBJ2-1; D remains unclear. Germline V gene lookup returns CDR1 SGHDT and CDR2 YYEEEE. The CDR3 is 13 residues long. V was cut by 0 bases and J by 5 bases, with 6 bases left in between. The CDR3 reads CASSLDINNEQFF. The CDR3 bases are TGTGCCAGCAGCTTGGACATCAACAATGAGCAGTTCTTC.

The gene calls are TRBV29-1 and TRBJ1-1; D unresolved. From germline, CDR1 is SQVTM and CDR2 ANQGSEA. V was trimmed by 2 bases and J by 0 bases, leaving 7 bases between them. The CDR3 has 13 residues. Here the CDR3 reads CSVEKRMNTEAFF. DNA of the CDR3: TGCAGCGTTGAAAAGCGTATGAACACTGAAGCTTTCTTT.

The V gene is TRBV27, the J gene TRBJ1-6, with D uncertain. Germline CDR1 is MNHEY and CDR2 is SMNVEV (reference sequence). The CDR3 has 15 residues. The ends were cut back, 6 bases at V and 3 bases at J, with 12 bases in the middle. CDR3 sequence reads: CASSNPRIYNSPLHF. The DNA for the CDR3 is TGTGCCAGCAGCAACCCGAGGATCTATAATTCACCCCTCCACTTT.

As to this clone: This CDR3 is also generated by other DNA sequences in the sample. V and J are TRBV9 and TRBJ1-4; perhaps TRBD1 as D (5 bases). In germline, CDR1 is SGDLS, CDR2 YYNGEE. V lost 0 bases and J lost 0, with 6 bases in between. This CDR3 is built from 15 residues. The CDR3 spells CASSVGQTTNEKLFF. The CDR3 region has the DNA TGTGCCAGCAGCGTAGGACAGACAACTAATGAAAAACTGTTTTTT.

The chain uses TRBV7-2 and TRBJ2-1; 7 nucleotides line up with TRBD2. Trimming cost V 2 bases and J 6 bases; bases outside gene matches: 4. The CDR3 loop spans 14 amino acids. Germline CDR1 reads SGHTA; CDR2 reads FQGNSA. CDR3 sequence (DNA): TGTGCCAGCAGCTTAAGGGAGGGTAGCAATGAGCAGTTCTTC. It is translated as CASSLREGSNEQFF.

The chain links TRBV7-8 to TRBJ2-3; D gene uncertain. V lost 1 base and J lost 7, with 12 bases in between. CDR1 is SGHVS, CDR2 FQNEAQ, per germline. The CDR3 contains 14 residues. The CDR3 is CASSLGVPRYTQYF. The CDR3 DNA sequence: TGTGCCAGCAGCTTAGGAGTCCCCCGGTATACGCAGTATTTT.

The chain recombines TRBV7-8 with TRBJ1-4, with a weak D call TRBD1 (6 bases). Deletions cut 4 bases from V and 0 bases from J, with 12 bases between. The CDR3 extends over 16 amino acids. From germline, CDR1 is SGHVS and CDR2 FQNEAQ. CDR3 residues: CASSSRTVATNEKLFF. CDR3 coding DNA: TGTGCCAGCAGCTCGAGGACAGTAGCAACTAATGAAAAACTGTTTTTT.

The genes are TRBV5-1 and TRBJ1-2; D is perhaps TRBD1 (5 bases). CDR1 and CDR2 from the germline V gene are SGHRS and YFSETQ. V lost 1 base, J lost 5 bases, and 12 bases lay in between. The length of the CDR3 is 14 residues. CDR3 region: CASSLSGAGYGYTF. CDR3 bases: TGCGCCAGCAGCTTGAGTGGGGCCGGGTATGGCTACACCTTC.

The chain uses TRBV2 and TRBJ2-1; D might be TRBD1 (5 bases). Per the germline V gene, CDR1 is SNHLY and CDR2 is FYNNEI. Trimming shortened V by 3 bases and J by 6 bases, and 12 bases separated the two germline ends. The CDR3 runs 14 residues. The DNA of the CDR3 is TGTGCCAGCAGTGACCAGGGTCCCTTCAATGAGCAGTTCTTC. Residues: CASSDQGPFNEQFF.

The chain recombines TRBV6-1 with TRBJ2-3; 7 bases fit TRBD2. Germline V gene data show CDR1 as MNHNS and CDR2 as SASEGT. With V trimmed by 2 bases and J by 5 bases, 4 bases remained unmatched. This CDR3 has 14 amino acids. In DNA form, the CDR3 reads TGTGCCAGCAGTGAAACGGGAGGCCGAGATACGCAGTATTTT. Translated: CASSETGGRDTQYF.

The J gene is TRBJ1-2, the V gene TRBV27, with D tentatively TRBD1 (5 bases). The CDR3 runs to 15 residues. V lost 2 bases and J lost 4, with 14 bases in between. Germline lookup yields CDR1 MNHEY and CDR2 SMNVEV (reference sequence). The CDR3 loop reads CASSLTFNGAYGYTF. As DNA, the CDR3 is TGTGCCAGCAGTTTAACTTTTAATGGGGCCTATGGCTACACCTTC.

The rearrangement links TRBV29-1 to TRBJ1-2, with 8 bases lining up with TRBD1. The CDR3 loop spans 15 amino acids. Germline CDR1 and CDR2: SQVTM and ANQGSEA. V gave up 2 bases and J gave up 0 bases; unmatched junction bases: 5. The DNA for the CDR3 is TGCAGCGTTGAATTAAGGGGACAGGCTAACTATGGCTACACCTTC. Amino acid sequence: CSVELRGQANYGYTF. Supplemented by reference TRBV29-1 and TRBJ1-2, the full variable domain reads SAVISQKPSRDICQRGTSLTIQCQVDSQVTMMFWYRQQPGQSLTLIATANQGSEATYESGFVIDKFPISRPNLTFSTLTVSNMSPEDSSIYLCSVELRGQANYGYTFGSGTRLTVV.

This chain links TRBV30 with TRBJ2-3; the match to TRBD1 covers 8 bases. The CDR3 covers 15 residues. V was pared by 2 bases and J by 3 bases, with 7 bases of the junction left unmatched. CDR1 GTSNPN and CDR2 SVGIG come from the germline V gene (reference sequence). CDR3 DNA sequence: TGTGCCTGGAGTAAAGGCAGGGGGCTGACAGATACGCAGTATTTT. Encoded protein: CAWSKGRGLTDTQYF.